The clone carrying this T cell receptor beta chain showed up many times. Its antigen is unidentified. V was pared by 4 bases and J by 5 bases, with 16 bases between. Germline assignment: CDR1 SGHRS and CDR2 YFSETQ. The CDR3 runs 15 residues. The sample originates from a study of T-cell reconstitution after alpha-beta-depleted transplantation in children. Findings and limits, study-wide: Several patients had high TCRbeta diversity at day 60; it came from surviving recipient T cells and thymic progenitors.

Unique molecular identifiers were incorporated when the TCRbeta library was constructed. TCRdb ran MiXCR on the PCR reads and lists one entry per CDR3 protein. The sample yields 670,000 or so distinct CDR3 sequences, around 13% seen once. The input for sequencing was PBMCs, taken before TCRalphabeta/CD19-depleted stem cell transplant. The chain joins TRBV5-1 to TRBJ1-5; D gene uncertain. The clonotype originates from a girl aged 2-15 years with congenital amegakaryocytic thrombocytopenia, due to receive a stem cell transplant. CDR3 DNA sequence: TGCGCCAGCAGCATGGACGGAGGGAGCGATCAGCCCCAGCATTTT. This gives the protein CASSMDGGSDQPQHF.